The sequence of this T cell receptor beta chain was determined in a study of PD-1 blockade in mismatch repair-deficient tumors. The overall study: Enrolled about 2013-2017, patients had progressing, pretreated mismatch repair-deficient cancers of 12 types.

Mismatch repair deficiency was confirmed in all patients, by PCR or immunohistochemistry. A word on this clone: Its antigen is still unknown.

The protocol was immunoSEQ multiplex PCR, while the TCRdb copy is restricted to in-frame clones and leaves out a portion. Among approximately 130,000 clones listed, about 85% were seen once. Study outcomes and limitations: Tumor-resident clones, often undetectable pretreatment in blood, expanded then contracted after pembrolizumab.

The CDR3 is 15 residues long. Trimming took off 5 bases at V and 3 bases at J, with 16 bases between the two ends. Germline V gene sequence: CDR1 LNHNV, CDR2 YYDKDF (reference sequence). The receptor's source is an adult with mismatch repair-deficient cancer. This specimen consisted of peripheral blood, obtained 44 weeks after starting pembrolizumab. The J gene is TRBJ1-1, the V gene TRBV15; D is possibly TRBD1 (6 bases). CDR3 coding DNA: TGTGCCACCAGCTATCCCGACAGGTGGGACACTGAAGCTTTCTTT. Translation: CATSYPDRWDTEAFF. The full variable domain, rest sourced from reference TRBV15 and TRBJ1-1, is DAMVIQNPRYQVTQFGKPVTLSCSQTLNHNVMYWYQQKSSQAPKLLFHYYDKDFNNEADTPDNFQSRRPNTSFCFLDIRSPGLGDTAMYLCATSYPDRWDTEAFFGQGTRLTVV.